The entry below gives a single T cell receptor beta chain sequence along with its context. What this receptor recognizes is not known. No base quality information exists; no much larger clone differs at one position. Using the deep immunoSEQ assay, TCR CDR3 regions were amplified from genomic DNA by multiplex PCR. Extracted genomic DNA from each cell subset was spread evenly across all wells of several immunoSEQ 96-well plates, with each plate serving as a replicate. For sorted subsets, approximately 190 ng of genomic DNA, equivalent to about 30,000 T cell genomes, went into each replicate PCR. The purified libraries were quantified using a Qubit 3.0 fluorometer, sized with a Bioanalyzer 2100, and then quantified again using the KAPA Library Quantification kit. Every immunoSEQ 96-well plate was sequenced on a dedicated single-read 150-cycle Illumina NextSeq 550 flow cell. Regarding the original processing steps: Because only junctional sequences without quality scores were contained in the immunoSEQ output, filtering matching that applied to full-length reads could not be performed. To assign V/J genes and CDR3, sequences were annotated using PyIR, a Python wrapper for IgBLAST v1.9, with IMGT germline references. Any read was removed if the V/J assignment was weak (E-value above 1e-6), the CDR3 was missing, or the read contained stop codons, out-of-frame junctions, or ambiguous translated residues. V3J clonotypes were defined by identical inferred V gene, J gene, and CDR3 amino acid sequence. The percentage overlap between two repertoires was calculated by dividing the number of shared unique clonotypes by the size of the smaller repertoire. Repertoire richness was assessed with RTK rarefaction, the Chao1 estimator, and Recon v2.1 estimates of unobserved clonotypes. Generation probabilities were computed with OLGA for all TCRbeta clonotypes obtained by the gDNA method from several donors. Held by TCRdb, this immuneACCESS table contains in-frame sequences only and omits some clones. Under half of the omission traces to an unresolved V gene where checked; the cause of the rest is unknown. Clonal size and the V and J genes are those of that table, whereas D and trimming came from the DNA. Recorded for this sample are around 2,000,000 clones; 85% to 95% of them occurred a single time. The ten largest clones add up to 1.7% of the sample.

For the CD8 naive samples, CD45RO-negative cells were positively selected for CCR7, yielding a CD45RA+CCR7+ population from which TemRA cells were excluded. Donors were healthy HIV-negative adults with no recently reported acute infections or vaccinations. Every donor was a Caucasian adult residing in Nashville, Tennessee, USA. Blood was obtained by leukapheresis, after which PBMCs were separated by Ficoll-Histopaque density gradient centrifugation and cryopreserved in liquid nitrogen vapor phase. Purity and quantity of every magnetically sorted T cell population were checked by analytical flow cytometry. Each sorted fraction had its genomic DNA isolated and then quantified by UV absorbance on a Nanodrop 2000c. The sample comes from a study of shared clonotypes between healthy human individuals (dated by TCRdb to between 2020 and 2021). Study-wide context: A few men and two women, aged 18 to 49 years, made up the cohort. For each donor, three plates each were used for CD4 naive and CD4 memory, two plates were used for CD8 naive, and one plate was used for CD8 memory. The study deeply sequenced blood TCR repertoires of five healthy adults to estimate repertoire size and the extent of clonotype sharing between individuals. Libraries were prepared and TCR repertoires were sequenced by different laboratories using diverse techniques, in order to increase sequencing depth and limit assay-specific biases. Between about 0.85 and 8.9 billion PBMCs per donor were obtained by leukapheresis.

A distance of 7 bases separates the germline ends of V and J, which lose 4 bases and 6 bases respectively. Based on the germline V gene, the CDR1 and CDR2 sequences are MNHEY and SVGAGI. The CDR3, from cysteine to phenylalanine, totals 12 residues. Solely the CDR3 DNA is kept, with 36 bases framed from the first base. Summary of the overall study and its limitations: Sharing across several donors was observed for 5% to 6.5% of naive CD4, less than 4% of naive CD8, around 2.5% of memory CD4, and about 0.4% of memory CD8 clonotypes. Only blood was sampled, and tissue TCR repertoires likely differ from those in blood. Because the study included only a small number of donors, the genetic and exposure-history diversity represented was limited. Based on pairwise subsampling, the degree of clonotype sharing among donors was expected to be affected by sequencing depth. Rarefaction of sorted-subset datasets indicated incomplete sequencing despite the large sequencing depth. Naive subsets generally had larger estimated clonotype richness than memory subsets did. Clonotypes shared by all four sorted-subset donors showed higher generation probabilities than non-shared clonotypes.

Recombination connected TRBV6-5 to TRBJ2-1; the D gene assignment is ambiguous. Sequenced: naive CD8+ T cells from PBMCs. This specimen's cell subset or site label, interpreted: CD45RA+CCR7+. This clonotype was obtained from a man younger than 30 in good health. Some clones in this sample may be carry-over from other donors' samples. The CDR3 region has the sequence CASSSQINEQFF. The DNA sequence is as follows: TGTGCCAGCAGTTCACAGATCAATGAGCAGTTCTTC.